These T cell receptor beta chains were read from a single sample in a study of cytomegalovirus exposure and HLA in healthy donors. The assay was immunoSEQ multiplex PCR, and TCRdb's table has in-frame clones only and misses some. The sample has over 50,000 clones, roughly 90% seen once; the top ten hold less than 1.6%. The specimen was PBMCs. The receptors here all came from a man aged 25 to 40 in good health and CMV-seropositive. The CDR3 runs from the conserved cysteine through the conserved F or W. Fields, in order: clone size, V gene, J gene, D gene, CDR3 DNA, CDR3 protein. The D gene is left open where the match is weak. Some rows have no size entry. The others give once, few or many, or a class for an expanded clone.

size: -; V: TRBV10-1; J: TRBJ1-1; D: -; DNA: TGCGCCAGCAGCTTACCCAACAGGGAAGCTTTCTTT; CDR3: CASSLPNREAFF
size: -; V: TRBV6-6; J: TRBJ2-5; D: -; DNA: TGTGCCAGCAGCCCCGAGGGGAGGCAGACCCAGTACTTC; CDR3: CASSPEGRQTQYF
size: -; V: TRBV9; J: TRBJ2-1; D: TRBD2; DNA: TGTGCCAGCAGCGTAAACCCCGGACTAGCGGGACGCTACAATGAGCAGTTCTTC; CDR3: CASSVNPGLAGRYNEQFF
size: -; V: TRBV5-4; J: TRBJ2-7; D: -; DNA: TGTGCCAGCAGCTTGGGCGGACATCGAGATTACGAGCAGTACTTC; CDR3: CASSLGGHRDYEQYF
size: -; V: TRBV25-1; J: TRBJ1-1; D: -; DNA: TGTGCCAGCAGTGAATCCTCCGGGAACACTGAAGCTTTCTTT; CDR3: CASSESSGNTEAFF
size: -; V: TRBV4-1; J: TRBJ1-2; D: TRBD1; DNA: TGCGCCAGCAGCCAATCTCCGGGACAGGTTTATGGCTACACCTTC; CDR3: CASSQSPGQVYGYTF
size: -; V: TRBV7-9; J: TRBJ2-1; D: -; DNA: TGTGCCAGCAGCGTGGGTTGGGGGGACGAAGACAATGAGCAGTTCTTC; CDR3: CASSVGWGDEDNEQFF
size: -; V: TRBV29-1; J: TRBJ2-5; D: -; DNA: TGCAGTTCTGGAGGGACGGAAGAGACCCAGTACTTC; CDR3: CSSGGTEETQYF
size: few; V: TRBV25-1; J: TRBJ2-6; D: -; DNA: TGTGCCAGCAGTGAATCCCGGGAGTCTGGGGCCAACGTCCTGACTTTC; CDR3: CASSESRESGANVLTF
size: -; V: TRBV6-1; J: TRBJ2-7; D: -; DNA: TGTGCCAGCAGTGAATACAGGGAATTCGGCGAGCAGTACTTC; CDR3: CASSEYREFGEQYF
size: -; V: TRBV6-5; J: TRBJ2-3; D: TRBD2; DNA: TGTGCCAGCAGTTCCGGCGGGAGGGATTCAGATACGCAGTATTTT; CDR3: CASSSGGRDSDTQYF
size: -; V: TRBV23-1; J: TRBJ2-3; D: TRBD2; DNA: TGCGCCAGCAGTTCAGTCCGAGGCGGGAGGGCCGAAGATACGCAGTATTTT; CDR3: CASSSVRGGRAEDTQYF
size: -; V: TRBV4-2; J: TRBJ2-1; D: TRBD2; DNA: TGTGCCAGCAGCTCCGGGACTACCCTCTACAATGAGCAGTTCTTC; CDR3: CASSSGTTLYNEQFF
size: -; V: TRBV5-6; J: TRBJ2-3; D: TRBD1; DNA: TGTGCCAGCAGCGCCCGGGACAGGGCCGCAGATACGCAGTATTTT; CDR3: CASSARDRAADTQYF
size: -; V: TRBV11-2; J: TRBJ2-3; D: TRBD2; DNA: TGTGCCAGCAGCTCCTTAGCGGGAGCCACAGATACGCAGTATTTT; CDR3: CASSSLAGATDTQYF
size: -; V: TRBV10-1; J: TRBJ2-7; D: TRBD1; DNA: TGCGCCAGCAGTGAGACCGGGGACAGGTTGGACTACGAGCAGTACTTC; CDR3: CASSETGDRLDYEQYF
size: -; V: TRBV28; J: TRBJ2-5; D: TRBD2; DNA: TGTGCCAGCAGTTTCGGACTAGGCGGGAGGGAGACCCAGTACTTC; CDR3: CASSFGLGGRETQYF
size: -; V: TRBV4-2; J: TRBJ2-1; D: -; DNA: TGTGCCAGCAGCCAAGAGGGGAGTAGCTCCTACAATGAGCAGTTCTTC; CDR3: CASSQEGSSSYNEQFF
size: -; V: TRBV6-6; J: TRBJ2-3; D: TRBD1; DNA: TGTGCCAGCACCGGGGACAGGATCACAGATACGCAGTATTTT; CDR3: CASTGDRITDTQYF
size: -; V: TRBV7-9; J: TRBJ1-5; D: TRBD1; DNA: TGTGCCAGCAGCTCGGGACAGGGCAGCAATCAGCCCCAGCATTTT; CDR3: CASSSGQGSNQPQHF
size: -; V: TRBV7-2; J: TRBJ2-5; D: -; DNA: TGTGCCAGCAGCTTAGTTACTGAAGAGACCCAGTACTTC; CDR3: CASSLVTEETQYF
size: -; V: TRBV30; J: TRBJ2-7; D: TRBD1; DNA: TGTGCCTGGAGTGTAAAGGGGGCGCCCTACGAGCAGTACTTC; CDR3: CAWSVKGAPYEQYF
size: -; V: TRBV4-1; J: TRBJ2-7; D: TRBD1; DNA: TGCGCCAGCAGCCTCAAGGGACAGGGCTCCCGCGAGCAGTACTTC; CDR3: CASSLKGQGSREQYF
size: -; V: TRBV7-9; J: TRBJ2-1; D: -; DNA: TGTGCCAGCAGCTTAGCACTAGAGTACTACAATGAGCAGTTCTTC; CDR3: CASSLALEYYNEQFF
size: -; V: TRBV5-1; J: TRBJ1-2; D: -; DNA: TGCGCCAGCAGCTTCCAGGGCTCCAACTATGGCTACACCTTC; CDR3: CASSFQGSNYGYTF
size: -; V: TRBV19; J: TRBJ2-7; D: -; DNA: TGTGCCAGTAGTCAACAGGGTATAACCGAGCAGTACTTC; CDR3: CASSQQGITEQYF
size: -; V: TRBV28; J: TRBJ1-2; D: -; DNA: TGTGCCAGCAGGGCAACAGCTTTCTATGGCTACACCTTC; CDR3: CASRATAFYGYTF
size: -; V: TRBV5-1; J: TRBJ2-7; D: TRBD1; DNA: TGCGCCAGCAGCTTGGCTTGGGACAGGGGCTACGAGCAGTACTTC; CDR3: CASSLAWDRGYEQYF
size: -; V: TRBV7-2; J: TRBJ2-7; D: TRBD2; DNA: TGTGCCAGCAGCCTTGGACTAGCGGGAGGGGGGGAGCAGTACTTC; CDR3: CASSLGLAGGGEQYF
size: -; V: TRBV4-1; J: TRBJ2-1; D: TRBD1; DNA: TGCGCCAGCAGCCAGTCCCCTGGACAGGTCTCCTACAATGAGCAGTTCTTC; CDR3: CASSQSPGQVSYNEQFF
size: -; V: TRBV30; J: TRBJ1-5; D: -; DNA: TGTGCCTGGGCAGGGTGGGGTCAGCCCCAGCATTTT; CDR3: CAWAGWGQPQHF
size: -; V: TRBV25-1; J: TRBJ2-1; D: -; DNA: TGTGCCAGCAGTGAAAGGTCAAGGAGGGTACTTGAGCAGTTCTTC; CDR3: CASSERSRRVLEQFF
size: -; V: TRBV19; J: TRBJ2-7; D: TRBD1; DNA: TGTGCCAGTAGTATAGGGGGGACAGGTCTCAGCTCCTACGAGCAGTACTTC; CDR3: CASSIGGTGLSSYEQYF
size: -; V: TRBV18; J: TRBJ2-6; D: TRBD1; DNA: TGTGCCAGCTCACAGGACAGGGGTGTCCTGACTTTC; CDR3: CASSQDRGVLTF
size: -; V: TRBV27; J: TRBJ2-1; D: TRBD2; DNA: TGTGCCAGCAGTTTTAGCGGGAGCGTCTGGCAGTTCTTC; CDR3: CASSFSGSVWQFF
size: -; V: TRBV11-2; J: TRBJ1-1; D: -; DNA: TGTGCCAGCAGCTTAGAGGCAGGGGAAAACACTGAAGCTTTCTTT; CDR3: CASSLEAGENTEAFF
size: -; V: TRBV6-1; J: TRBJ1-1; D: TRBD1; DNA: TGTGCCAGCGCCGAAGACAGGGAGAACACTGAAGCTTTCTTT; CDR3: CASAEDRENTEAFF
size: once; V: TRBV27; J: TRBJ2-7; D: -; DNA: TGTGCCAGCAGCTCCCACGGACAGCGGTCCTACGAGCAGTACTTC; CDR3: CASSSHGQRSYEQYF
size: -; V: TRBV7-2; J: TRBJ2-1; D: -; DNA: TGTGCCAGCAGCTTTATTGAGCAGTTCTTC; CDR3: CASSFIEQFF
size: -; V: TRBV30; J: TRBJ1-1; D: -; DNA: TGTGCCTGGAGTGTACGCAGGGTAGGGACTGAAGCTTTCTTT; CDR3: CAWSVRRVGTEAFF
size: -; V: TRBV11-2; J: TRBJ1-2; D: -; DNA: TGTGCCAGCAGCTTAGATACCCCGCCGGGTGGCTACACCTTC; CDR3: CASSLDTPPGGYTF